This T cell receptor (beta chain) was observed in a study of cytomegalovirus exposure and HLA in healthy donors. The primer mix had 60 Vbeta and 13 Jbeta primers. Produced via immunoSEQ multiplex PCR; TCRdb's table is partial and in-frame only. The sample shows about 43,000 clones, roughly 51% of them seen only once. The CDR3 contains 15 residues. The V end lost 5 bases, the J end lost 2 bases, and 13 bases lay between the germline ends. Looked up from germline, CDR1 is SGHVS and CDR2 is FNYEAQ. The receptor was derived from a man aged 55 to 70 in good health and CMV-seronegative. The chain employs TRBV7-6 and TRBJ2-1, with TRBD2 as a possible D gene (6 bases). Material: PBMCs. In DNA form, the CDR3 reads TGTGCCAGCAGCACCATAGCGGCCCCCTACAATGAGCAGTTCTTC. It is translated as CASSTIAAPYNEQFF.